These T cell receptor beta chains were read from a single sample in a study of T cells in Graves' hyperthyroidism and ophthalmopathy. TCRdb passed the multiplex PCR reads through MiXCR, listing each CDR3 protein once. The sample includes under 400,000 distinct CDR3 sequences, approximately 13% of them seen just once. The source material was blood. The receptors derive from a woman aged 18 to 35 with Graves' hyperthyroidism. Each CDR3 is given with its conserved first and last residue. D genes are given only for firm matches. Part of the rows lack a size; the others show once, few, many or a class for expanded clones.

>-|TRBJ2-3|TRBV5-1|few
TGCGCCAGCAGCCCGTCGGGGCCTGACACAGATACGCAGTATTTT
CASSPSGPDTDTQYF
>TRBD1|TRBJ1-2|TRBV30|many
TGTGCCTGGAGTCACGGGGACAGGGGTTTCGGCTACACCTTC
CAWSHGDRGFGYTF
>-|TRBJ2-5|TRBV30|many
TGTGCCTGGCTGTACCAAGAGACCCAGTACTTC
CAWLYQETQYF
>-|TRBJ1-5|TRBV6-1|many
TGTGCCAGCAACCAGGGGTATAGTCAGCCCCAGCATTTT
CASNQGYSQPQHF
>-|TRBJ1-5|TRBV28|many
TGTGCCAGCAGTCCCACCCCCGGGGTCCGGGGTCAGCCCCAGCATTTT
CASSPTPGVRGQPQHF
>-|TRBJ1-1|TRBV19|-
TGTGCCAGTACCACCCCCGGGAGAAGCACTGAAGCTTTCTTT
CASTTPGRSTEAFF
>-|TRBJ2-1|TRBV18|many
TGTGCCAGCTCACCACAAGACCGTTACCCTAACAATGAGCAGTTCTTC
CASSPQDRYPNNEQFF
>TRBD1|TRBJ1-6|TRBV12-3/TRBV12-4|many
TGTGCCAGCAGTATACAGGGGGCGATTGGTTCACCCCTCCACTTT
CASSIQGAIGSPLHF
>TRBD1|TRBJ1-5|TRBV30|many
TGTGCCTGGAGTGCTATTGACAGGGAGAATCAGCCCCAGCATTTT
CAWSAIDRENQPQHF
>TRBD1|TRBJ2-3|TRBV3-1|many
TGTGCCAGCAGCCAGGGACAGGGGGCCCGCACAGATACGCAGTATTTT
CASSQGQGARTDTQYF
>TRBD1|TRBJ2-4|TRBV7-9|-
TGTGCCAGCAGCTTAGCTGAGACAGGGGGGAACATTCAGTACTTC
CASSLAETGGNIQYF
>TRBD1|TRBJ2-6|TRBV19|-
TGTGCCAGTAGTGTGGACAGGGCTTCAGCGAATACTTACTCTGGGGCCAACGTCCTGACTTTC
CASSVDRASANTYSGANVLTF
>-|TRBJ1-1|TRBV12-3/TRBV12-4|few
TGTGCCAGCAGTTTATTTCTGGGGACTGAAGTTTTCTTT
CASSLFLGTEVFF
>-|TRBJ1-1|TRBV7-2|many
TGTGCCAGCAGCGGGTCTGGGGTCCGCACTGAAGCTTTCTTT
CASSGSGVRTEAFF
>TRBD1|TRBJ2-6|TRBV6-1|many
TGTGCCAGCAGCGCCGACAGGGGGCGGTTCTCTGGGGCCAACGTCCTGACTTTC
CASSADRGRFSGANVLTF
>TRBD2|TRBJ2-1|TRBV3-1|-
TGTGCCAGCAGCCAATACACCGGGACTACACTATTTGCGTTCTTC
CASSQYTGTTLFAFF